Following are 7 T cell receptor beta chains from one sample sequenced in a study of blood T cell repertoires in COVID-19 (dated by TCRdb to 2018 to 2020). Receptor libraries were prepared by the immunoSEQ multiplex PCR assay. Not all clones reach the TCRdb copy of this immuneACCESS table, which keeps in-frame sequences only. Checked studies attribute under half of the gap to unresolved V genes and leave the rest unexplained. The sample table records almost 35,000 clones; 90% of these occur just once. The ten largest clones represent roughly two fifths of the sample. Sequencing was performed on peripheral blood. Receptors originate from a man in his fifties or sixties with active or convalescent COVID-19.

The V and J genes are TRBV18 and TRBJ2-7; 12 bases map to TRBD2. Germline values: CDR1 KGHSH, CDR2 LQKENI. The V gene end was trimmed by 6 bases and the J gene end by 2 bases; junction bases not matched to a gene: 14. The CDR3 is made up of 18 amino acids. Here the CDR3 DNA reads TGTGCCAGCTCCAAAAGCCCGACTAGCGGGAGCCGAACCTACGAGCAGTACTTC. This translates into CASSKSPTSGSRTYEQYF.

This clone was seen a single time. The chain has TRBV3-1 (or the pseudogene TRBV3-2) and TRBJ2-7; D is uncertain. The CDR3 consists of 12 residues. Trimming shortened V by 3 bases and J by 0 bases, and 3 bases separated the two germline ends. Germline loops: CDR1 LGHDT, CDR2 YNNKEL (reference sequence). The CDR3 DNA reads as TGTGCCAGCAGCCACGTCTCCTACGAGCAGTACTTC. Protein: CASSHVSYEQYF.

This chain joins TRBV13 and TRBJ2-5, with a tentative D call TRBD1 (6 bases). The CDR3 runs to 14 residues. The V and J ends lost 6 bases and 2 bases respectively, with 13 bases between them. Germline V gene data show CDR1 as PRHDT and CDR2 as FYEKMQ (reference sequence). The CDR3 sequence: CASSQDRRQETQYF. The CDR3 nucleotides read TGTGCCAGCAGTCAGGACAGAAGGCAAGAGACCCAGTACTTC.

The rearrangement links TRBV19 to TRBJ1-1, with D possibly TRBD1 on 5 matching bases. The CDR3 spans 12 residues. CDR1 LNHDA and CDR2 SQIVND come from the germline V gene (reference sequence). V was clipped by 6 bases and J by 4 bases, with 9 bases between them. CDR3 sequence: CASRGGVTEAFF. For the CDR3, the DNA is TGTGCCAGTAGGGGAGGGGTCACTGAAGCTTTCTTT. The entire variable domain, with the rest obtained from reference TRBV19 and TRBJ1-1, is as follows: DGGITQSPKYLFRKEGQNVTLSCEQNLNHDAMYWYRQDPGQGLRLIYYSQIVNDFQKGDIAEGYSVSREKKESFPLTVTSAQKNPTAFYLCASRGGVTEAFFGQGTRLTVV.

The chain employs TRBV18 and TRBJ2-3; D possibly corresponds to TRBD2 (5 bases). CDR1 is KGHSH and CDR2 is LQKENI in the germline V gene. The CDR3 consists of 18 residues. V was trimmed by 2 bases and J by 2 bases, leaving 20 bases between them. CDR3 protein: CASSPSLSPSRFTDTQYF. CDR3 DNA: TGTGCCAGCTCACCAAGTCTAAGTCCTAGCCGCTTCACAGATACGCAGTATTTT.

This clone was seen a few times. The chain uses TRBV9 and TRBJ2-7; D perhaps matches TRBD1 (6 bases). The CDR3 is made up of 14 amino acids. V shed 4 bases and J shed 3 bases, with 14 bases lying between them. Germline V CDR1 and CDR2: SGDLS, YYNGEE. The CDR3 spells CASSPPGVSYEQYF. For the CDR3, the DNA is TGTGCCAGCAGCCCCCCAGGGGTTAGCTACGAGCAGTACTTC.

V is TRBV15 and J is TRBJ1-2, with D possibly being TRBD1 (6 bases). This CDR3 is 14 amino acids long. The germline V gene encodes CDR1 LNHNV and CDR2 YYDKDF (reference sequence). The ends were cut back, 0 bases at V and 8 bases at J, with 13 bases in the middle. CDR3 in amino acids: CATSRERTGRGYTF. The CDR3 DNA is TGTGCCACCAGCAGAGAAAGAACAGGGAGAGGCTACACCTTC.